The text below deals with one T cell receptor beta chain. The sample originates from a study of shared T cell receptors in the human thymus. The data were produced by immunoSEQ multiplex PCR, yet TCRdb's version contains in-frame clones alone and is incomplete. The sample contains approximately 760,000 clones, approximately 83% of which appear only once. The CDR3 contains 13 residues. V lost 6 bases, J lost 5 bases, and 4 bases stayed unmatched. CDR1 and CDR2 from the germline V gene are MDHEN and SYDVKM. The sample also formed part of further work on human thymus T cells.

The rearrangement joins TRBV28 to TRBJ2-1, with 7 bases matching TRBD1. The sequencing input was thymocytes. This TCR derives from a girl under three years old with a congenital heart defect. The CDR3: CASSLTGDNEQFF. The CDR3 DNA reads TGTGCCAGCAGCCTTACAGGGGACAATGAGCAGTTCTTC.